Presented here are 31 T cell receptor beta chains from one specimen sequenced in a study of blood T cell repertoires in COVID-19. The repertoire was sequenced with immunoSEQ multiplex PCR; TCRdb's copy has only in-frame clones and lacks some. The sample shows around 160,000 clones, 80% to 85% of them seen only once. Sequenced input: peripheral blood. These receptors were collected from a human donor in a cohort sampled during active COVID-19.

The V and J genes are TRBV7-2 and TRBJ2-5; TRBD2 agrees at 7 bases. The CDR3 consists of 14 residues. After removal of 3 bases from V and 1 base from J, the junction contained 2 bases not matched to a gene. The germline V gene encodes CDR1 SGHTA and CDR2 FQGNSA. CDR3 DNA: TGTGCCAGCAGCTTGGGGGGGGTCCAAGAGACCCAGTACTTC. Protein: CASSLGGVQETQYF.

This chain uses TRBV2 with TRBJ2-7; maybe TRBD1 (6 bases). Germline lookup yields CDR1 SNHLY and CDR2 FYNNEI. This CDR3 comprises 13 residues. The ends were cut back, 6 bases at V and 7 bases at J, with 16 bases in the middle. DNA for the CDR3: TGTGCCAGCAGACGAGGGGGTGAGGGGGAGCAGTACTTC. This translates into CASRRGGEGEQYF.

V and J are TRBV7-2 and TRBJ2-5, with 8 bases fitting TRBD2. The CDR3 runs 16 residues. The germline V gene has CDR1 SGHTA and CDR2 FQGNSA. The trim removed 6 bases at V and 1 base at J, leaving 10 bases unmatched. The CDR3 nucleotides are TGTGCCAGCAGTCGCACATGGCGGGGGGCCCAAGAGACCCAGTACTTC. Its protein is CASSRTWRGAQETQYF. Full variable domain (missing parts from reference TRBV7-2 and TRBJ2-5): GAGVSQSPSNKVTEKGKDVELRCDPISGHTALYWYRQSLGQGLEFLIYFQGNSAPDKSGLPSDRFSAERTGGSVSTLTIQRTQQEDSAVYLCASSRTWRGAQETQYFGPGTRLLVL.

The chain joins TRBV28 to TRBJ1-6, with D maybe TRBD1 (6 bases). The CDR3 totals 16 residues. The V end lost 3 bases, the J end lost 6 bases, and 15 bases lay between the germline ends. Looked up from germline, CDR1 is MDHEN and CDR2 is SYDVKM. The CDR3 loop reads CASSFAGGLGNSPLHF. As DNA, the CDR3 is TGTGCCAGCAGTTTCGCGGGGGGGCTCGGTAATTCACCCCTCCACTTT.

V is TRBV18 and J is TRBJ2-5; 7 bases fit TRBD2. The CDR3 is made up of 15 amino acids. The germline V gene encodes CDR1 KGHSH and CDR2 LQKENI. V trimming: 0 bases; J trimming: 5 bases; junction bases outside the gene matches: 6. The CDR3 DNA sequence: TGTGCCAGCTCACCACCGAGGGCTAGCGGCGAGACCCAGTACTTC. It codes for CASSPPRASGETQYF.

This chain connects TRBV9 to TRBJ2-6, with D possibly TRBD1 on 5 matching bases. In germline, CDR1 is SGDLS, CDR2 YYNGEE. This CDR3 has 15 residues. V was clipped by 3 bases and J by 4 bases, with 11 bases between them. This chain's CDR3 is CASSALGVGANVLTF. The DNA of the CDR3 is TGTGCCAGCAGCGCCCTAGGGGTCGGGGCCAACGTCCTGACTTTC.

In DNA form, the CDR3 reads TGTGCCAGTAGGGACAGGGGTTCCCAAGTCCCCATCTCTGGAAACACCATATATTTT. It is translated as CASRDRGSQVPISGNTIYF. This chain joins TRBV19 and TRBJ1-3, with 9 nucleotides matching TRBD1. From germline, CDR1 is LNHDA and CDR2 SQIVND (reference sequence). V lost 6 bases, J lost 0 bases, and 15 bases stayed unmatched. The CDR3 has 19 residues.

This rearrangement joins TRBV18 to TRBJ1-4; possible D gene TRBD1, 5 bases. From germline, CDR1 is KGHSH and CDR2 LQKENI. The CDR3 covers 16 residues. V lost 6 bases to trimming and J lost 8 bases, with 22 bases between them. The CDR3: CASSSAPGLGEEKLFF. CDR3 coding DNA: TGTGCCAGCTCGTCTGCACCCGGACTAGGGGAGGAAAAACTGTTTTTT. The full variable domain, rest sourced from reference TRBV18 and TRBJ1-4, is NAGVMQNPRHLVRRRGQEARLRCSPMKGHSHVYWYRQLPEEGLKFMVYLQKENIIDESGMPKERFSAEFPKEGPSILRIQQVVRGDSAAYFCASSSAPGLGEEKLFFGSGTQLSVL.

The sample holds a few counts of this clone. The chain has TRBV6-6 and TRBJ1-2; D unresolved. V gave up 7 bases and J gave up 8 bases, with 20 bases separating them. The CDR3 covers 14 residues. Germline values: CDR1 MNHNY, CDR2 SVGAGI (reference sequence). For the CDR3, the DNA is TGTGCCAGCACCACACGGCCGGGCGGAGGGGGCTACACCTTC. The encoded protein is CASTTRPGGGGYTF.

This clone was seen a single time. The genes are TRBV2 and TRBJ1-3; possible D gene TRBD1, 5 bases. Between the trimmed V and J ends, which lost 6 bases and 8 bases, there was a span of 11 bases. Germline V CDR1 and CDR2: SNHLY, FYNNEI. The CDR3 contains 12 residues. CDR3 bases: TGTGCCAGCAGCGCACTCAGGGACACCATATATTTT. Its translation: CASSALRDTIYF.

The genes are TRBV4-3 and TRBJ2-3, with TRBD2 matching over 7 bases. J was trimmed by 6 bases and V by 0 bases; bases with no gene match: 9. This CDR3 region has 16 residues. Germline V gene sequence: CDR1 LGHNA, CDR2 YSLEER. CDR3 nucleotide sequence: TGCGCCAGCAGCCAAGATTTAGGGACTAATTCTGATACGCAGTATTTT. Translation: CASSQDLGTNSDTQYF.

The CDR3 reads CASSIVRYSNQPQHF. CDR3 DNA sequence: TGTGCCAGTAGTATAGTCAGATATAGCAATCAGCCCCAGCATTTT. This sequence joins TRBV19 and TRBJ1-5; the D is unclear. V dropped 1 base and J dropped 0 bases, with 7 bases sitting between them. This CDR3 contains 15 residues. CDR1 and CDR2 (germline): LNHDA, SQIVND (reference sequence).

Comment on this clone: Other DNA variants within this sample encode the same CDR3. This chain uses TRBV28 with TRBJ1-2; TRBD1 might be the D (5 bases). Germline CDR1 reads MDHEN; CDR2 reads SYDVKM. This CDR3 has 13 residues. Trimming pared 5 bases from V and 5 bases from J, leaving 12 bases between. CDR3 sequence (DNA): TGTGCCAGCAGTCCCCGGGGGAGTTATGGCTACACCTTC. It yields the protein CASSPRGSYGYTF.

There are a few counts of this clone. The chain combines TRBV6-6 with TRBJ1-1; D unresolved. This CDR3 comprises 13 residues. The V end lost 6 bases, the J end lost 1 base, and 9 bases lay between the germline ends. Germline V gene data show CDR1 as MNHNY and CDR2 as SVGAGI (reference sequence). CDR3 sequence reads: CASSAPGNTEAFF. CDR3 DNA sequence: TGTGCCAGCAGCGCTCCCGGGAACACTGAAGCTTTCTTT.

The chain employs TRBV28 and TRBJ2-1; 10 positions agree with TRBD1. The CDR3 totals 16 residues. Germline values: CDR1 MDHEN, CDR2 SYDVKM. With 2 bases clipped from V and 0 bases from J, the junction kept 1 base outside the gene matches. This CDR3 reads CASSLRDRGSYNEQFF. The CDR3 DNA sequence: TGTGCCAGCAGTTTACGGGACAGGGGCTCCTACAATGAGCAGTTCTTC.

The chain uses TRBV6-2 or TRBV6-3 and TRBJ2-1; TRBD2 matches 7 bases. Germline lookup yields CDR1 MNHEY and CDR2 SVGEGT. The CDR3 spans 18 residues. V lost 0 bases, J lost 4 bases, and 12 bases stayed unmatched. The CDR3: CASSYSKTALAGYNEQFF. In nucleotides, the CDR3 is TGTGCCAGCAGTTACTCGAAGACAGCCTTAGCGGGTTACAATGAGCAGTTCTTC.

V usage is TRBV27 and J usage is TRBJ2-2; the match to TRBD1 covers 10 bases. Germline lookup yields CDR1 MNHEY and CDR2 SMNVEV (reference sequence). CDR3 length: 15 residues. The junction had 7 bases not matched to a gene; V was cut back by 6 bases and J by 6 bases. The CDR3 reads CASSLSTGGSGELFF. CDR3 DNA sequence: TGTGCCAGCAGCCTCTCGACAGGGGGCTCCGGGGAGCTGTTTTTT.

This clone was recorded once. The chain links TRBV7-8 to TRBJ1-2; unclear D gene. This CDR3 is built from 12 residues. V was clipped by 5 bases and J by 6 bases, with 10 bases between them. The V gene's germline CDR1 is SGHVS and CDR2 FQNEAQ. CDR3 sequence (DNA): TGTGCCAGCAGCCCGAGAGGAGATGGCTACACCTTC. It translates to CASSPRGDGYTF.

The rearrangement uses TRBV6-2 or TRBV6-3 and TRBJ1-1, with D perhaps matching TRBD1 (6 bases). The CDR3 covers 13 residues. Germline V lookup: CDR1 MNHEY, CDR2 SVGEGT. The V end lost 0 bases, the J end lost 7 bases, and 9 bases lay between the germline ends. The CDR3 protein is CASSYSGQLEAFF. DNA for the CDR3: TGTGCCAGCAGTTACTCTGGACAGCTTGAAGCTTTCTTT.

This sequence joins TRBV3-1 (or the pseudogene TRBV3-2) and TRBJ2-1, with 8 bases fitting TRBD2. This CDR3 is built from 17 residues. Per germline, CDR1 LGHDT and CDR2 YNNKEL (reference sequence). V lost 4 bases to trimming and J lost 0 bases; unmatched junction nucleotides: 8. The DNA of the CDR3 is TGTGCCAGCAGCCTTCCGGGACTAGACAGCTCCTACAATGAGCAGTTCTTC. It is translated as CASSLPGLDSSYNEQFF.

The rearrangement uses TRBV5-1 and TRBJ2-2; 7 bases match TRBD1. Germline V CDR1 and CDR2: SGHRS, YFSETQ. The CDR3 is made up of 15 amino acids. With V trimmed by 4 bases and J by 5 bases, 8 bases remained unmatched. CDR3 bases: TGCGCCAGCAGCCCGCGACAGGGTGGGACCGGGGAGCTGTTTTTT. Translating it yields CASSPRQGGTGELFF. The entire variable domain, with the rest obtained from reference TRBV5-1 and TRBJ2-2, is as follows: KAGVTQTPRYLIKTRGQQVTLSCSPISGHRSVSWYQQTPGQGLQFLFEYFSETQRNKGNFPGRFSGRQFSNSRSEMNVSTLELGDSALYLCASSPRQGGTGELFFGEGSRLTVL.

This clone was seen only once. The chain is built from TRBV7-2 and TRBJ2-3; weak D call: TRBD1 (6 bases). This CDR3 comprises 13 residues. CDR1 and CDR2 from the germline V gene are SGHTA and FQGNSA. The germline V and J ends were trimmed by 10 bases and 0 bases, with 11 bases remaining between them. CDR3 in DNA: TGTGCCACAGGACAGAAGAGCACAGATACGCAGTATTTT. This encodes CATGQKSTDTQYF.

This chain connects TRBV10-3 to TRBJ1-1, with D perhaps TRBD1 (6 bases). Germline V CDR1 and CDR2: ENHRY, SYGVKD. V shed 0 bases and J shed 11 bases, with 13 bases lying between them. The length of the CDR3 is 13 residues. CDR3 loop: CAISESIRGEAFF. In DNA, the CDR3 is TGTGCCATCAGTGAGTCGATCAGGGGCGAGGCTTTCTTT.

CDR3 sequence reads: CASSTRGGPNEKLFF. Here the CDR3 DNA reads TGCGCCAGCAGCACAAGGGGGGGTCCTAATGAAAAACTGTTTTTT. This rearrangement joins TRBV5-1 to TRBJ1-4; a weak D match, TRBD1 (6 bases). The germline V gene encodes CDR1 SGHRS and CDR2 YFSETQ. Trimming took 4 bases from V and 3 from J, leaving 13 bases between them. The CDR3 has 15 residues.

Here the CDR3 DNA reads TGCGCCAGCAGCGTGGGGGACTTTAGCTACACCTTC. Residues: CASSVGDFSYTF. The chain links TRBV10-2 to TRBJ1-2; weak D call: TRBD1 (5 bases). Trimming shortened V by 6 bases and J by 9 bases, and 14 bases separated the two germline ends. Germline V gives CDR1 WSHSY, CDR2 SAAADI. The CDR3 is made up of 12 amino acids.

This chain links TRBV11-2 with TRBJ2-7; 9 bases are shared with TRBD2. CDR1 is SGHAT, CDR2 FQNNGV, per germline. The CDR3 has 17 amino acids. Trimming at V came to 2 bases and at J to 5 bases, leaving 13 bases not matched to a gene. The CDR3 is CASSLWGGLAPSDEQYF. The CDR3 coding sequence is TGTGCCAGCAGCTTATGGGGAGGACTAGCGCCGTCTGACGAGCAGTACTTC.

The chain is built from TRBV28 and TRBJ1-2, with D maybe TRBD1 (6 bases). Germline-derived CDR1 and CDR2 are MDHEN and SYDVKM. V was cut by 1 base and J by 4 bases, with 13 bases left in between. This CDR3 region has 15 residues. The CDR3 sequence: CASSLLGGGLYGYTF. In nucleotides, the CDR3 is TGTGCCAGCAGTTTATTAGGGGGGGGCCTCTATGGCTACACCTTC.

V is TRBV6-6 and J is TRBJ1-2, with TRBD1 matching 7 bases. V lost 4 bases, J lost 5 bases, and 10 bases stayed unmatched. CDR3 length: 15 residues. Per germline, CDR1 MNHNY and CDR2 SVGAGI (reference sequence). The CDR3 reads CASSSAGTAFYGYTF. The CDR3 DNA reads TGTGCCAGCAGTTCCGCCGGGACAGCCTTTTATGGCTACACCTTC.

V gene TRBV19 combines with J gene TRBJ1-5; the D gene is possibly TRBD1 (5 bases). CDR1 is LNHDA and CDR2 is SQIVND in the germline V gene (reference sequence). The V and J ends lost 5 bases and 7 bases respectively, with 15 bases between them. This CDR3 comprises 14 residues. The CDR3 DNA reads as TGTGCCAGTAGTCCGGCAGGGCTTCAACAGCCCCAGCATTTT. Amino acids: CASSPAGLQQPQHF.

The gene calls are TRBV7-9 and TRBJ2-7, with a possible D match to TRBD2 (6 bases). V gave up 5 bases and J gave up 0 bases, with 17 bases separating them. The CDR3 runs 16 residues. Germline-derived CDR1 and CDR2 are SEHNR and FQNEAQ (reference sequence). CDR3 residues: CASSTLDYYGSYEQYF. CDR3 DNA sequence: TGTGCCAGCAGCACCCTGGACTATTACGGCTCCTACGAGCAGTACTTC.

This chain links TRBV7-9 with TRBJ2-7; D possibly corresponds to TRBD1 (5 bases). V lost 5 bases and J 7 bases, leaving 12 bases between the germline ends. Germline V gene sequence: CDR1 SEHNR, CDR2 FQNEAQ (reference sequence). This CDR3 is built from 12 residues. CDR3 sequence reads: CASSTGSVEQYF. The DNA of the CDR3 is TGTGCCAGCAGCACAGGCTCAGTGGAGCAGTACTTC. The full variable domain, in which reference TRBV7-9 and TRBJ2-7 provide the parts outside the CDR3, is DTGVSQNPRHKITKRGQNVTFRCDPISEHNRLYWYRQTLGQGPEFLTYFQNEAQLEKSRLLSDRFSAERPKGSFSTLEIQRTEQGDSAMYLCASSTGSVEQYFGPGTRLTVT.